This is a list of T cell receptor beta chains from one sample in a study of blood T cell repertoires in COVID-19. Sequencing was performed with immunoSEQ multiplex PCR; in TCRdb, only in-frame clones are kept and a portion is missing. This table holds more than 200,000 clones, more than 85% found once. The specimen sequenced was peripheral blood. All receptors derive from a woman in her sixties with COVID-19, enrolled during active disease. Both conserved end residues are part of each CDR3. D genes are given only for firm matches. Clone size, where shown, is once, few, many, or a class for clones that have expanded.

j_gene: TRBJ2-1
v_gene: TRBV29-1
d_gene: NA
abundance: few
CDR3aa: CSARWREEYNEQFF
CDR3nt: TGCAGCGCCCGGTGGCGGGAAGAATACAATGAGCAGTTCTTC

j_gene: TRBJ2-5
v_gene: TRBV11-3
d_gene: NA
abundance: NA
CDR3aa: CASSSSGRQETQYF
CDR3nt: TGTGCCAGCAGCTCGTCAGGGCGCCAAGAGACCCAGTACTTC

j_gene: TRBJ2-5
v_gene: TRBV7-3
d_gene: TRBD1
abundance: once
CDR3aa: CASSPRGTGQETQYF
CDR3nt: TGTGCCAGCAGCCCCAGAGGGACAGGACAAGAGACCCAGTACTTC

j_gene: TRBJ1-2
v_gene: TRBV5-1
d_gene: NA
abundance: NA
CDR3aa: CASSPRNSNYGYTF
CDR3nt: TGCGCCAGCAGCCCCCGAAACTCCAACTATGGCTACACCTTC

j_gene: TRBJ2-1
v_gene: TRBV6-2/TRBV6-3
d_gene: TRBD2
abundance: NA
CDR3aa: CASSWASGRGNEQFF
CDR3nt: TGTGCCAGCAGTTGGGCCAGCGGGAGGGGCAATGAGCAGTTCTTC

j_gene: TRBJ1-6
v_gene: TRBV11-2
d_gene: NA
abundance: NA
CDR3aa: CASSLILGRDYNSPLHF
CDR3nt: TGTGCCAGCAGCCTTATCCTCGGCAGGGACTATAATTCACCCCTCCACTTT

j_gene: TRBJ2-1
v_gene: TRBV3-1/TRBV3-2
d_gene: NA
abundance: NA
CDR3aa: CASSQVPGRDEQFF
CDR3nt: TGTGCCAGCAGCCAAGTTCCAGGGCGAGATGAGCAGTTCTTC

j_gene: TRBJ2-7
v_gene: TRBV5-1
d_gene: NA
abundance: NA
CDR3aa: CASKRDNSYEQYF
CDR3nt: TGCGCCAGCAAACGGGACAATTCCTACGAGCAGTACTTC

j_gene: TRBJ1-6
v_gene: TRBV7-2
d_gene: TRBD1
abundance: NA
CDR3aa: CASSLNGRGNSPLHF
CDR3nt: TGTGCCAGCAGCTTAAACGGCAGGGGGAATTCACCCCTCCACTTT

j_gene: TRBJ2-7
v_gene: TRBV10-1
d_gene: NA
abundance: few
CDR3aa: CASSGSPRYEQYF
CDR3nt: TGCGCCAGCAGTGGGTCACCGCGGTACGAGCAGTACTTC

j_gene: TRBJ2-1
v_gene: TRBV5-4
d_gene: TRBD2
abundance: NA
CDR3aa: CASGLAGDNEQFF
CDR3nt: TGTGCCAGTGGACTAGCGGGGGACAATGAGCAGTTCTTC

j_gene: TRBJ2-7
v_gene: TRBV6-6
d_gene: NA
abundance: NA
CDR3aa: CASSSRPEAYEQYF
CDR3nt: TGTGCCAGCAGCTCCCGACCCGAGGCCTACGAGCAGTACTTC

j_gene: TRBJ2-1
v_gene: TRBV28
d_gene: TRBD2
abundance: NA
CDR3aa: CASSLLGLAGYEQFF
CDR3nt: TGTGCCAGCAGTTTACTGGGACTAGCGGGTTATGAGCAGTTCTTC

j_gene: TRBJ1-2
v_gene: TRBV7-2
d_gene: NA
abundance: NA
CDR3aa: CASSLGVGREGGYTF
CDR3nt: TGTGCCAGCAGCTTAGGAGTCGGTAGGGAGGGCGGCTACACCTTC

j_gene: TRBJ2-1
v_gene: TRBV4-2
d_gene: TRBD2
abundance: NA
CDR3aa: CASSQGTSGGNEQFF
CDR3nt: TGTGCCAGCAGCCAGGGGACTAGCGGGGGCAATGAGCAGTTCTTC

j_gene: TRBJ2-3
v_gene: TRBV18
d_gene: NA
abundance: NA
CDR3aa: CASSTGLADTQYF
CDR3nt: TGTGCCAGCTCAACGGGACTGGCAGATACGCAGTATTTT

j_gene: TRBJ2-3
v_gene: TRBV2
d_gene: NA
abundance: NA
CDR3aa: CAGGAGRTDTQYF
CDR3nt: TGTGCCGGCGGGGCAGGGCGGACAGATACGCAGTATTTT

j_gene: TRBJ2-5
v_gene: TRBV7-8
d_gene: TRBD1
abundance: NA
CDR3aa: CASSLGRGLETQYF
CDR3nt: TGTGCCAGCAGCTTAGGCAGGGGGCTAGAGACCCAGTACTTC

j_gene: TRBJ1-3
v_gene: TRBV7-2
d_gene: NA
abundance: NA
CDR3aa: CASSTRGTSGNTIYF
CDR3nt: TGTGCCAGCAGCACAAGGGGCACAAGTGGAAACACCATATATTTT

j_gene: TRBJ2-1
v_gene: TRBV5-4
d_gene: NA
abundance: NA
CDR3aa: CASSPGGRTSSYNEQFF
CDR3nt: TGTGCCAGCAGCCCGGGGGGCAGGACCAGCTCCTACAATGAGCAGTTCTTC

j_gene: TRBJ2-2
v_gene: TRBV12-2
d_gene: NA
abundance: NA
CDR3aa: CASRLVSGFFCTGELFF
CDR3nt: TGTGCAAGTCGCTTAGTATCAGGGTTTTTCTGCACCGGGGAGCTGTTTTTT

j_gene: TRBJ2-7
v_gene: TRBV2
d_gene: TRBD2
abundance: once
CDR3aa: CASSEEGGGGRAYEQYF
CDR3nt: TGTGCCAGCAGTGAAGAAGGGGGGGGCGGGAGGGCGTACGAGCAGTACTTC

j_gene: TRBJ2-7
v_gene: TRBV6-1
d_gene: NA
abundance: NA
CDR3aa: CASSDRVHEQYF
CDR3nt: TGTGCCAGCAGTGACAGGGTGCACGAGCAGTACTTC

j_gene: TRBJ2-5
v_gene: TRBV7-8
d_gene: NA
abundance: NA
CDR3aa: CASSLHGRETQYF
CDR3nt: TGTGCCAGCAGCTTACATGGGAGGGAGACCCAGTACTTC

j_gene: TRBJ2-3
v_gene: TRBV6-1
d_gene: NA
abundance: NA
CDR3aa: CASSDLGRRADTQYF
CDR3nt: TGTGCCAGCAGTGACCTTGGGAGGCGGGCAGATACGCAGTATTTT

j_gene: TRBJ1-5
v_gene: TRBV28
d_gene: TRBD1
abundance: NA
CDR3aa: CASSLGTGYQPQHF
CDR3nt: TGTGCCAGCAGTTTAGGGACAGGGTATCAGCCCCAGCATTTT

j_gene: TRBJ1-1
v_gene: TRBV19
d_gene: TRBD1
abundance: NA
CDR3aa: CAAAQGVNTEAFF
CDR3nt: TGTGCCGCAGCACAGGGGGTGAACACTGAAGCTTTCTTT

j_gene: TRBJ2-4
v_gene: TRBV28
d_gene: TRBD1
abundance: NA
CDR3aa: CAARDSTKNIQYF
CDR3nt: TGTGCCGCAAGGGACAGCACTAAAAACATTCAGTACTTC

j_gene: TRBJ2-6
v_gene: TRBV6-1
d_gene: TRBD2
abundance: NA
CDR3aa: CASSEGRGSSGANVLTF
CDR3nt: TGTGCCAGCAGCGAAGGGCGCGGGAGCTCTGGGGCCAACGTCCTGACTTTC

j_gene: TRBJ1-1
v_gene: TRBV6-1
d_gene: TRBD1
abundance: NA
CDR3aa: CASSGDSYGLAPPEAFF
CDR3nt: TGTGCCAGCAGTGGGGACAGCTATGGGTTGGCCCCTCCTGAAGCTTTCTTT

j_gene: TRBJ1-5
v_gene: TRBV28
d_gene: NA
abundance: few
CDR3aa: CASSSLVGRTSNQPQHF
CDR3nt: TGTGCCAGCAGTTCCTTGGTAGGACGGACTTCCAATCAGCCCCAGCATTTT

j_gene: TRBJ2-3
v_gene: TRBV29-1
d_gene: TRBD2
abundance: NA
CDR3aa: CSVDGLAEIGVDTQYF
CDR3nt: TGCAGCGTTGACGGGCTAGCGGAAATAGGGGTAGATACGCAGTATTTT

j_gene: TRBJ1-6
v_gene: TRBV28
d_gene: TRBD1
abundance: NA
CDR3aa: CASSFRDRVPPLHF
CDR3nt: TGTGCCAGCAGTTTTCGGGACAGGGTACCACCCCTCCACTTT

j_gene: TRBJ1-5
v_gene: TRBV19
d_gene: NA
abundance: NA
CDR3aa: CASTTTGGRQPQHF
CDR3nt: TGTGCCAGTACCACAACGGGAGGGCGCCAGCCCCAGCATTTT

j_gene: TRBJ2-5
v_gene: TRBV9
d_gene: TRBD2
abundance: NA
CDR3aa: CASSVGAGGQQETQYF
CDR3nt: TGTGCCAGCAGCGTAGGCGCGGGAGGGCAGCAAGAGACCCAGTACTTC